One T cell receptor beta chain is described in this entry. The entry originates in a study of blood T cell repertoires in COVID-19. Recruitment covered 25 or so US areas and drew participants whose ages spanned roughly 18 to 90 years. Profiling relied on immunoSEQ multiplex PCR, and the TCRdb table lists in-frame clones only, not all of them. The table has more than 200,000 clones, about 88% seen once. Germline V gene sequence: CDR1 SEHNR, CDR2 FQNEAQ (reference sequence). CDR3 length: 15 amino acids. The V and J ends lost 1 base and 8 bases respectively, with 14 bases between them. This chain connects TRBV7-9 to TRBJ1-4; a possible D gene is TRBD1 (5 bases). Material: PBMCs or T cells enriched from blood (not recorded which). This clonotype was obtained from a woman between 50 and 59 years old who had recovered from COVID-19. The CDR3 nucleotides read TGTGCCAGCAGCTTAGGTCGCCAGGGTACCGAAAAACTGTTTTTT. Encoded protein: CASSLGRQGTEKLFF.